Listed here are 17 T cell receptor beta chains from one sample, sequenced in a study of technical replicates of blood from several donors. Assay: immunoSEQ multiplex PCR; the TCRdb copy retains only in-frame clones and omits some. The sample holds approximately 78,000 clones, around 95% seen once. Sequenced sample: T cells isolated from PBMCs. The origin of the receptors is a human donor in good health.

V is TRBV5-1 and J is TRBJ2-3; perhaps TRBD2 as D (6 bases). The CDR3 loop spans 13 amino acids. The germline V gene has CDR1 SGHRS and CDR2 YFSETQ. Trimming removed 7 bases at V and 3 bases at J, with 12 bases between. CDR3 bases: TGCGCCAGCTCCGGGAGTGGGACAGATACGCAGTATTTT. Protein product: CASSGSGTDTQYF.

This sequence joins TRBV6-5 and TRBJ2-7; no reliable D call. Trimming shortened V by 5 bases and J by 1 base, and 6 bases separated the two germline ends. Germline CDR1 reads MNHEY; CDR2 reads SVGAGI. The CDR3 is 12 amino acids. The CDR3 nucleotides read TGTGCCAGCAGTAGCCTTTCCTACGAGCAGTACTTC. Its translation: CASSSLSYEQYF.

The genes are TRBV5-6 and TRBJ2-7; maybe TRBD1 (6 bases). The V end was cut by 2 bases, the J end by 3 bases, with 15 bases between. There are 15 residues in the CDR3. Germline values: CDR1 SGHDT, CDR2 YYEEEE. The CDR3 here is CASSLKPGTIYEQYF. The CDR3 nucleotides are TGTGCCAGCAGCTTAAAACCGGGGACAATCTACGAGCAGTACTTC.

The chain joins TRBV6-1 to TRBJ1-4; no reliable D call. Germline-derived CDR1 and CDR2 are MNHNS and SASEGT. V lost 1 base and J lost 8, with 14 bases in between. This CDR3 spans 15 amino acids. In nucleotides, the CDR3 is TGTGCCAGCAGTGAAGTGGGGAGGGAGGACGAAAAACTGTTTTTT. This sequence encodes CASSEVGREDEKLFF.

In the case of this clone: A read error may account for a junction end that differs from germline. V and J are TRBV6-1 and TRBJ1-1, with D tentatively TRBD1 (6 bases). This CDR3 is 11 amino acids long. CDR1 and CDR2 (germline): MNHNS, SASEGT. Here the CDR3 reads CASSDRPDRPF. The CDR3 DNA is TGTGCCAGCAGTGATCGGCCCGACAGGCCCTTT.

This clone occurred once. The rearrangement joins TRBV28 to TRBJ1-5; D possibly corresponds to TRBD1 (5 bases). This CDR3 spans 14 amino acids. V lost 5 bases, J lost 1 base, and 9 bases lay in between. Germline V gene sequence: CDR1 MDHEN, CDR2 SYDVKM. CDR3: CASSRQSSNQPQHF. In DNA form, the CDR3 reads TGTGCCAGCAGTAGACAGTCGAGCAATCAGCCCCAGCATTTT.

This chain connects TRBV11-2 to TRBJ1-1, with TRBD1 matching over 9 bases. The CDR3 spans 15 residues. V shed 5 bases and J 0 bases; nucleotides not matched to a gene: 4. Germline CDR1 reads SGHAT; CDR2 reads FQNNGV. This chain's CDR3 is CASSQTGGLNTEAFF. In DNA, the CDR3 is TGTGCCAGCAGCCAGACAGGGGGTTTGAACACTGAAGCTTTCTTT.

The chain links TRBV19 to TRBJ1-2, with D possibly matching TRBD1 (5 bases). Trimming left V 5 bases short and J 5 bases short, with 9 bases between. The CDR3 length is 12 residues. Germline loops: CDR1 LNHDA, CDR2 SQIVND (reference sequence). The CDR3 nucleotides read TGTGCCAGTAGTTTACAGGATTATGGCTACACCTTC. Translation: CASSLQDYGYTF.

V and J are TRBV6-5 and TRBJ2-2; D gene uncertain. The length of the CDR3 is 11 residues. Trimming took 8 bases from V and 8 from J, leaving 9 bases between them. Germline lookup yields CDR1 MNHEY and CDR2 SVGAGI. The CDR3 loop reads CASGGLGELFF. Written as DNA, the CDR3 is TGTGCCAGCGGTGGGCTGGGGGAGCTGTTTTTT.

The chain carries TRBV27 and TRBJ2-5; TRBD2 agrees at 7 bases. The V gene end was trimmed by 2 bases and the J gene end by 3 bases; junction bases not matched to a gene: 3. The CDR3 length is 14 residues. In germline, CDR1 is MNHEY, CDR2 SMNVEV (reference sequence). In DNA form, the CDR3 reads TGTGCCAGCAGTTTACAGGGAGGGGAAGAGACCCAGTACTTC. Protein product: CASSLQGGEETQYF.

The CDR3 bases are TGTGCCAGCAGTGATGAGGGGCGGGAACTCACATACGAGCAGTACTTC. Translated, it gives CASSDEGRELTYEQYF. The chain employs TRBV25-1 and TRBJ2-7, with a weak D call TRBD2 (6 bases). The V end was cut by 3 bases, the J end by 4 bases, with 19 bases between. Germline values: CDR1 MGHDK, CDR2 SYGVNS. This CDR3 region has 16 residues.

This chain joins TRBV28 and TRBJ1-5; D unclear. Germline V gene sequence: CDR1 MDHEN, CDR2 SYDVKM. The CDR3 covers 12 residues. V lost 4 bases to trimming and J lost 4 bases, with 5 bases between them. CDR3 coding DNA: TGTGCCAGCAGTTCGGGGAATCAGCCCCAGCATTTT. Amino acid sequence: CASSSGNQPQHF.

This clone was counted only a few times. CDR3 nucleotide sequence: TGTGCCAGCAGCCCGAGACTGGGTGGCTACACCTTC. As protein: CASSPRLGGYTF. The chain couples TRBV5-8 to TRBJ1-2; D gene unclear. Per germline, CDR1 SGHTS and CDR2 YDEGEE. This CDR3 comprises 12 residues. V was cut by 4 bases and J by 7 bases, with 11 bases left in between.

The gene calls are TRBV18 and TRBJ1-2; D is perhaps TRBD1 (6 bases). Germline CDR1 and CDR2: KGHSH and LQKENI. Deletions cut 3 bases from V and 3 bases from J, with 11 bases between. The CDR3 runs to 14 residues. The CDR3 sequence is CASSPGPGDYGYTF. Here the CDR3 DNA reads TGTGCCAGCTCACCGGGACCAGGGGACTATGGCTACACCTTC. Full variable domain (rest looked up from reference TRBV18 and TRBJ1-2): NAGVMQNPRHLVRRRGQEARLRCSPMKGHSHVYWYRQLPEEGLKFMVYLQKENIIDESGMPKERFSAEFPKEGPSILRIQQVVRGDSAAYFCASSPGPGDYGYTFGSGTRLTVV.

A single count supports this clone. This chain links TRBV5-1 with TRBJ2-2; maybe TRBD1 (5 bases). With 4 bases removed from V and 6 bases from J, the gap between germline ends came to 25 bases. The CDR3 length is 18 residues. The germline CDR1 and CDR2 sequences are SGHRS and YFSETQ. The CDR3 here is CASSQVPAGQAIAGELFF. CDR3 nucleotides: TGCGCCAGCAGCCAGGTCCCCGCAGGGCAGGCTATCGCCGGGGAGCTGTTTTTT.

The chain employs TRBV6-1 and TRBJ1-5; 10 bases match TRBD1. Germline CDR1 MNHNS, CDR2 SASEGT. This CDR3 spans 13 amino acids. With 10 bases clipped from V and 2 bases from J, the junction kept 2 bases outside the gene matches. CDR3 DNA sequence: TGTGCCACCGGGACAGGGGGCAATCAGCCCCAGCATTTT. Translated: CATGTGGNQPQHF.

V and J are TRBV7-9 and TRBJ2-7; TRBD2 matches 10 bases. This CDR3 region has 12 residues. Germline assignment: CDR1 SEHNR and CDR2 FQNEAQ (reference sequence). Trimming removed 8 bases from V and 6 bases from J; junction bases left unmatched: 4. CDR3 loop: CASAASGSEQYF. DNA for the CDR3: TGTGCCAGCGCGGCTAGCGGGAGCGAGCAGTACTTC. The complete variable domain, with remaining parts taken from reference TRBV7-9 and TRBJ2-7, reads DTGVSQNPRHKITKRGQNVTFRCDPISEHNRLYWYRQTLGQGPEFLTYFQNEAQLEKSRLLSDRFSAERPKGSFSTLEIQRTEQGDSAMYLCASAASGSEQYFGPGTRLTVT.